These T cell receptor beta chains were read from a single sample in a study of blood T cell repertoires in COVID-19. Measured with immunoSEQ multiplex PCR; TCRdb has only the in-frame clones, and not every one. The repertoire holds 55,000 to 60,000 clones, with roughly 76% as singletons. The sequencing sample was made of peripheral blood. Source of these receptors: a man aged 45-65 years with active or convalescent COVID-19. CDR3s include the opening cysteine and the closing phenylalanine or tryptophan. A D gene is named only where the DNA matches it firmly. Size is omitted from some rows. Given values are once, few, many or a class for expanded clones.

cdr3_nt: TGTGCCAGTGCAGGGGGCAACTATGGCTACACCTTC
cdr3_aa: CASAGGNYGYTF
v_call: TRBV19
j_call: TRBJ1-2
clone_size: -
d_call: TRBD1

cdr3_nt: TGTGCCAGCAGCCTAACAGGGGATAACTATGGCTACACCTTC
cdr3_aa: CASSLTGDNYGYTF
v_call: TRBV4-2
j_call: TRBJ1-2
clone_size: few
d_call: TRBD1

cdr3_nt: TGCGCCAGCAGCCAAACGACAGGAAACGGGTACGAGCAGTACTTC
cdr3_aa: CASSQTTGNGYEQYF
v_call: TRBV4-1
j_call: TRBJ2-7
clone_size: -
d_call: -

cdr3_nt: TGCGCCAGCAGCTTGAAGCTTGCCTCGAACACCGGGGAGCTGTTTTTT
cdr3_aa: CASSLKLASNTGELFF
v_call: TRBV5-1
j_call: TRBJ2-2
clone_size: -
d_call: -

cdr3_nt: TGTGCCAGCAGCCTTCAGACAGGGTCGAACTATGGCTACACCTTC
cdr3_aa: CASSLQTGSNYGYTF
v_call: TRBV5-6
j_call: TRBJ1-2
clone_size: -
d_call: TRBD1

cdr3_nt: TGTGCCATCAGGTCGGACAGGGAGGGCACTGAAGCTTTCTTT
cdr3_aa: CAIRSDREGTEAFF
v_call: TRBV10-3
j_call: TRBJ1-1
clone_size: few
d_call: TRBD1

cdr3_nt: TGTGCCAGCAGCGGCCTTAGCGGGAGGGGTAGGGATACGCAGTATTTT
cdr3_aa: CASSGLSGRGRDTQYF
v_call: TRBV9
j_call: TRBJ2-3
clone_size: -
d_call: TRBD2

cdr3_nt: TGTGCCAGCAGCTTGGGTAGCGGAGGGGTAACCCAGTACTTC
cdr3_aa: CASSLGSGGVTQYF
v_call: TRBV11-2
j_call: TRBJ2-5
clone_size: -
d_call: -

cdr3_nt: TGTGCCACCAGTGACGGGAGGGCCGAGAATGAGCAGTTCTTC
cdr3_aa: CATSDGRAENEQFF
v_call: TRBV24-1
j_call: TRBJ2-1
clone_size: -
d_call: TRBD2

cdr3_nt: TGTGCCAGCTCACCAGTCAGGGCCTCCTACAATGAGCAGTTCTTC
cdr3_aa: CASSPVRASYNEQFF
v_call: TRBV18
j_call: TRBJ2-1
clone_size: -
d_call: -

cdr3_nt: TGCAGTGCTAGTGTACTAGCGGGACTGCATGAGCAGTTCTTC
cdr3_aa: CSASVLAGLHEQFF
v_call: TRBV20-1
j_call: TRBJ2-1
clone_size: few
d_call: TRBD2

cdr3_nt: TGCGCCAGCAGCTTGGTGGCTAGCGGGAGCTACGAGCAGTACTTC
cdr3_aa: CASSLVASGSYEQYF
v_call: TRBV5-1
j_call: TRBJ2-7
clone_size: -
d_call: TRBD2

cdr3_nt: TGTGCCAGCAGTTGGCAGGGGGGCCTACAAGAGACCCAGTACTTC
cdr3_aa: CASSWQGGLQETQYF
v_call: TRBV7-2
j_call: TRBJ2-5
clone_size: -
d_call: -

cdr3_nt: TGTGCCAGTGAGCCCGGGACAGACTTTCGTGGCTACACCTTC
cdr3_aa: CASEPGTDFRGYTF
v_call: TRBV19
j_call: TRBJ1-2
clone_size: -
d_call: TRBD1

cdr3_nt: TGTGCCAGCAGCTTAAACAGGGATACTGAAGCTTTCTTT
cdr3_aa: CASSLNRDTEAFF
v_call: TRBV5-6
j_call: TRBJ1-1
clone_size: -
d_call: -

cdr3_nt: TGTGCCAGCAGCCCCGAGACTGCCTTCTCTGGAAACACCATATATTTT
cdr3_aa: CASSPETAFSGNTIYF
v_call: TRBV7-9
j_call: TRBJ1-3
clone_size: many
d_call: -

cdr3_nt: TGTGCCAGCAGCTTGGCGGGGTTGCAAGAGACCCAGTACTTC
cdr3_aa: CASSLAGLQETQYF
v_call: TRBV5-4
j_call: TRBJ2-5
clone_size: -
d_call: -

cdr3_nt: TGCGCCAGCAGCCGGACAGGGGGCCCTGCGGCCTACAATGAGCAGTTCTTC
cdr3_aa: CASSRTGGPAAYNEQFF
v_call: TRBV4-1
j_call: TRBJ2-1
clone_size: once
d_call: TRBD1

cdr3_nt: TGTGCCAGCTCACTAACAGGGGGAGACAATCAGCCCCAGCATTTT
cdr3_aa: CASSLTGGDNQPQHF
v_call: TRBV18
j_call: TRBJ1-5
clone_size: -
d_call: TRBD1

cdr3_nt: TGTGCTAGCAGCTTAATCTTAGTCGGGGAGCTGTTTTTT
cdr3_aa: CASSLILVGELFF
v_call: TRBV7-7
j_call: TRBJ2-2
clone_size: once
d_call: -

cdr3_nt: TGCGCCAGCAGCCCGATGACTAGCGGGGGGGGCACAGATACGCAGTATTTT
cdr3_aa: CASSPMTSGGGTDTQYF
v_call: TRBV5-1
j_call: TRBJ2-3
clone_size: -
d_call: TRBD2

cdr3_nt: TGTGCCAGCAGCCCGGCGGCCGAGGAGCAGTACTTC
cdr3_aa: CASSPAAEEQYF
v_call: TRBV13
j_call: TRBJ2-7
clone_size: once
d_call: -

cdr3_nt: TGTGCCAGCAGCTTGAGACAGACTGAAGCTTTCTTT
cdr3_aa: CASSLRQTEAFF
v_call: TRBV5-6
j_call: TRBJ1-1
clone_size: few
d_call: -

cdr3_nt: TGTGCCAGCAGCCCTAGCTTGGTCAGGATAGGAGGCTCCACTGAAGCTTTCTTT
cdr3_aa: CASSPSLVRIGGSTEAFF
v_call: TRBV5-8
j_call: TRBJ1-1
clone_size: -
d_call: -

cdr3_nt: TGTGCCTGGACCGTGGGAGCAGGAGAGACCCAGTACTTC
cdr3_aa: CAWTVGAGETQYF
v_call: TRBV30
j_call: TRBJ2-5
clone_size: -
d_call: -

cdr3_nt: TGTGCCAGCAGCCCCAGGACTAGCTTAAACACCGGGGAGCTGTTTTTT
cdr3_aa: CASSPRTSLNTGELFF
v_call: TRBV11-3
j_call: TRBJ2-2
clone_size: -
d_call: TRBD2

cdr3_nt: TGTGCCAGCTTGGCCTCCAGCTACGAGCAGTACTTC
cdr3_aa: CASLASSYEQYF
v_call: TRBV28
j_call: TRBJ2-7
clone_size: -
d_call: -

cdr3_nt: TGTGCCAGCAGCCCCTTCCCTACTAGCGGGAGTACCTACGAGCAGTACTTC
cdr3_aa: CASSPFPTSGSTYEQYF
v_call: TRBV21-1
j_call: TRBJ2-7
clone_size: many
d_call: -

cdr3_nt: TGTGCCAGCAGCCGACAGGGTGGGACTGAAGCTTTCTTT
cdr3_aa: CASSRQGGTEAFF
v_call: TRBV5-4
j_call: TRBJ1-1
clone_size: -
d_call: TRBD1

cdr3_nt: TGTGCCAGCAGCTTATACTCTGGAAACACCATATATTTT
cdr3_aa: CASSLYSGNTIYF
v_call: TRBV7-2
j_call: TRBJ1-3
clone_size: -
d_call: -

cdr3_nt: TGTGCCAGCAGTTACCGGGACAGGGTTTACGAGCAGTACTTC
cdr3_aa: CASSYRDRVYEQYF
v_call: TRBV6-5
j_call: TRBJ2-7
clone_size: few
d_call: TRBD1

cdr3_nt: TGTGCCAGCAGTGACCTGGACAGGGGGTACACAGATACGCAGTATTTT
cdr3_aa: CASSDLDRGYTDTQYF
v_call: TRBV6-1
j_call: TRBJ2-3
clone_size: -
d_call: TRBD1

cdr3_nt: TGTGCCAGCAGTCCGACAGAGATTACTGACTATGGCTACACCTTC
cdr3_aa: CASSPTEITDYGYTF
v_call: TRBV5-4
j_call: TRBJ1-2
clone_size: -
d_call: -

cdr3_nt: TGTGCCAGCAACCCGACAGGGACTAACTATGGCTACACCTTC
cdr3_aa: CASNPTGTNYGYTF
v_call: TRBV5-5
j_call: TRBJ1-2
clone_size: -
d_call: TRBD1

cdr3_nt: TGTGCCAGCAGCAGAGGGGGCCTCGGTTCACCCCTCCACTTT
cdr3_aa: CASSRGGLGSPLHF
v_call: TRBV7-9
j_call: TRBJ1-6
clone_size: few
d_call: TRBD1

cdr3_nt: TGTGCCATCAGTTATAGCTACGAGCAGTACTTC
cdr3_aa: CAISYSYEQYF
v_call: TRBV10-3
j_call: TRBJ2-7
clone_size: -
d_call: -

cdr3_nt: TGTGCCAGCATGGAGGGGAACCAAGAGACCCAGTACTTC
cdr3_aa: CASMEGNQETQYF
v_call: TRBV28
j_call: TRBJ2-5
clone_size: -
d_call: -

cdr3_nt: TGTGCCAGCGCCCGGGACAGGGGTCGGCATGAAAAACTGTTTTTT
cdr3_aa: CASARDRGRHEKLFF
v_call: TRBV2
j_call: TRBJ1-4
clone_size: -
d_call: TRBD1

cdr3_nt: TGCGCCAGCAGTGAAGAGGGTGCTAACTATGGCTACACCTTC
cdr3_aa: CASSEEGANYGYTF
v_call: TRBV10-2
j_call: TRBJ1-2
clone_size: few
d_call: -

cdr3_nt: TGTGCCAGTAGTATCCGGACTAGCGGGAGGGGCACAGATACGCAGTATTTT
cdr3_aa: CASSIRTSGRGTDTQYF
v_call: TRBV19
j_call: TRBJ2-3
clone_size: -
d_call: TRBD2

cdr3_nt: TGTGCCAGCAGCCCCTTTTCCGGGACACATGAAGCTTTCTTT
cdr3_aa: CASSPFSGTHEAFF
v_call: TRBV7-2
j_call: TRBJ1-1
clone_size: -
d_call: -